This T cell receptor beta chain was identified in a study of molecular identifiers for immune sequencing clone quantification. Regarding the study as a whole: For effector cells, clones above 20 RNA copies held over 98% of molecules; for naive cells, under 1%. Because of identical TCR molecules sharing a barcode, sizes of highly expanded clones could be underestimated.

Turning to this clonotype: The antigen remains undetermined. This likely comes from a read error, as the CDR3 has no conserved phenylalanine or tryptophan at its end.

In germline, CDR1 is MGHRA, CDR2 YSYEKL. J lost 0 bases, V lost 0 bases, and 1 base had no gene match. The CDR3 contains 15 residues. Naive CD8 sequencing libraries were generated from approximately 20,000 to 1,000,000 sorted cells, with 10%, 30% or 50% RNA as input. From the PCR reads, TCRdb called clonotypes with MiXCR, one entry per CDR3 protein. Of 400,000 to 600,000 distinct CDR3 sequences listed, over 20% are singletons. This chain joins TRBV4-1 and TRBJ2-7; 8 nucleotides match TRBD1. What was sequenced was naive CD8+ T cells from blood, with Jurkat cell RNA spiked in. Subset in this sample: FACS-sorted CD8+CD4-CCR7+CD45RA+ naive T cells. This sequence was found in a human donor in good health. Some libraries in this study had Jurkat cell RNA spiked in. Here the CDR3 reads CASSQEDRGSYEQYL. CDR3 DNA: TGCGCCAGCAGCCAAGAAGACAGGGGCTCCTACGAGCAGTACCTC.